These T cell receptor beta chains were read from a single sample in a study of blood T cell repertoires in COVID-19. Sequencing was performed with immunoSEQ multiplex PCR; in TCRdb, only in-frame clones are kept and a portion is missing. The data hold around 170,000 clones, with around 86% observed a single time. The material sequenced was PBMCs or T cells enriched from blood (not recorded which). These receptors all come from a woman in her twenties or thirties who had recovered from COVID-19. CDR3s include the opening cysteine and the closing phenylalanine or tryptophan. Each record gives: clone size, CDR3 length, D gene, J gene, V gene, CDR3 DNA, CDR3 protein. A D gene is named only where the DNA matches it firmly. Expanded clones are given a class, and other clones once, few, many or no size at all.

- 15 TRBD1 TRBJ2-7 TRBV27 TGTGCCAGCAGTGCTTATCAGGGGGCACTACGCGAGCAGTACTTC CASSAYQGALREQYF
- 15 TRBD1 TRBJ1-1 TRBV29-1 TGCAGCGTCTATCGACAGGGCGTGAAGGGAACTGAAGCTTTCTTT CSVYRQGVKGTEAFF
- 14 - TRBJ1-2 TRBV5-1 TGCGCCAGCAGCTTAAATCCCGGACTAGAAGGCTACACCTTC CASSLNPGLEGYTF
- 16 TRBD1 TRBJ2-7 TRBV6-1 TGTGCCAGCAGTGAAGCTAAACAGGGGAAAAAGTACGAGCAGTACTTC CASSEAKQGKKYEQYF
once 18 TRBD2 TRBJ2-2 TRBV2 TGTGCCAGCAGTGATTTGCTAGCGGGAGGGCTGGGCACCGGGGAGCTGTTTTTT CASSDLLAGGLGTGELFF
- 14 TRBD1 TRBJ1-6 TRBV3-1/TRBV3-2 TGTGCCAGCAGCTACGGACAGGGGAGCTCACCCCTCCACTTT CASSYGQGSSPLHF
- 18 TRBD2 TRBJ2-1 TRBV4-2 TGTGCCAGCAGCCAAATGTTCCGGAGACTAGCGGATTACAATGAGCAGTTCTTC CASSQMFRRLADYNEQFF
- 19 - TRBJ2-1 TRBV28 TGTGCCAGCAGTTTATTTGGCAGGGTAGGCTTAGGATCCTACAATGAGCAGTTCTTC CASSLFGRVGLGSYNEQFF
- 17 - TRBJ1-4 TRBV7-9 TGTGCCAGCAGCTTAGTTTCGGGTTCAGCTCCCCATGAAAAACTGTTTTTT CASSLVSGSAPHEKLFF
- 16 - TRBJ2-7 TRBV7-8 TGTGCCAGCAGCTTAGGGCCAGCGGGCCCGACCTACGAGCAGTACTTC CASSLGPAGPTYEQYF
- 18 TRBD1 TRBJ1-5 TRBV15 TGTGCCACCAGCAGACAGCAAACCCGGGACAGGGGGAATCAGCCCCAGCATTTT CATSRQQTRDRGNQPQHF
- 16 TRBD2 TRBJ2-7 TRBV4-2 TGTGCCAGCAGCCAAGATGTTCTAGCGGGAGGGCGTGAGCAGTACTTC CASSQDVLAGGREQYF
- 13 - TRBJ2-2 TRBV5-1 TGCGCCAGCAGCGGAGTGAACACCGGGGAGCTGTTTTTT CASSGVNTGELFF
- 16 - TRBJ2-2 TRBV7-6 TGTGCCAGCAGCTTAGTATTACTAGCGAACACCGGGGAGCTGTTTTTT CASSLVLLANTGELFF
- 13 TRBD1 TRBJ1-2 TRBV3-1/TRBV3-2 TGTGCCAGCAGCCGTGAGACAGGGAATGGCTACACCTTC CASSRETGNGYTF
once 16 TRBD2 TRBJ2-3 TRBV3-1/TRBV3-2 TGTGCCAGCAGCCAAGGACTAGCGGGCTTCACAGATACGCAGTATTTT CASSQGLAGFTDTQYF
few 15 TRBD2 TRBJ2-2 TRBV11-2 TGTGCCAGCAGCCCCTTGGCGGGAGGAACCGGGGAGCTGTTTTTT CASSPLAGGTGELFF
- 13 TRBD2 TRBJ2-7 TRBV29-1 TGCAGCGTCCGCGTAAGGGTAGCGGGAGAGCAGTACTTC CSVRVRVAGEQYF
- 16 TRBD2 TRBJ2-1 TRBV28 TGTGCCAGCATCCCGGCGGGGCTAGCGGACTACAATGAGCAGTTCTTC CASIPAGLADYNEQFF
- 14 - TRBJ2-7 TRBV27 TGTGCCAGCAGACCTCGACAGGTTCCCTACGAGCAGTACTTC CASRPRQVPYEQYF
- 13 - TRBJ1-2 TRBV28 TGTGCCAGCCGCCCTGGGGGGGGCTTTGGCTACACCTTC CASRPGGGFGYTF
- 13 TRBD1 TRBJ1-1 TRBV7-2 TGTGCCAGCAGCCGCGGGACAGGGCCTGAAGCTTTCTTT CASSRGTGPEAFF
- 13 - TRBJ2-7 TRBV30 TGTGCCTGGGGGGAACAGGATGGGCACGAGCAGTACTTC CAWGEQDGHEQYF
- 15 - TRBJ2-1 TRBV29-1 TGCAGCGTGGGAACAGGGTCTAGTGCCTACAATGAGCAGTTCTTC CSVGTGSSAYNEQFF
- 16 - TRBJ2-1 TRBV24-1 TGTGCCACCAGTGATTTGACGGAGGGCCGGTACAATGAGCAGTTCTTC CATSDLTEGRYNEQFF
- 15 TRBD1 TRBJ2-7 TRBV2 TGTGCCAGCAGTGAGACGACAGGGTTGAATTACGAGCAGTACTTC CASSETTGLNYEQYF
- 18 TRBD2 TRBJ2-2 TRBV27 TGTGCCAGCAGTTGCCTTCTGCGGGAGGGGGGCAACACCGGGGAGCTGTTTTTT CASSCLLREGGNTGELFF
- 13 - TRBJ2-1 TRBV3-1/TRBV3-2 TGTGCCAGCAACCATGCCCGGGGGAATGAGCAGTTCTTC CASNHARGNEQFF
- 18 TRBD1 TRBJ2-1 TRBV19 TGTGCCAGTAGTTCTCAAGACCCGGACAGGGGCTCCTACAATGAGCAGTTCTTC CASSSQDPDRGSYNEQFF
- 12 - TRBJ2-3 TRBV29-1 TGCAGCGTTACTTTGGGAGGAGATACGCAGTATTTT CSVTLGGDTQYF
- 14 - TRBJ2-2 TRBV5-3 TGTGCCAGAAGCCGCACGCAGGGCCCGGGGGAGCTGTTTTTT CARSRTQGPGELFF
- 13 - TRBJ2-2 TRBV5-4 TGTGCCAGCCATCCCTGGGGCTCCGGGGAGCTGTTTTTT CASHPWGSGELFF